These 25 T cell receptor beta chains came from one sample sequenced in a study of cytomegalovirus exposure and HLA in healthy donors. Researchers ran the PCR with 60 Vbeta and 13 Jbeta primers. TCRdb's table, derived via immunoSEQ multiplex PCR, lists solely in-frame clones and lacks some. The data hold 150,000 to 200,000 clones, with approximately 88% observed a single time. The sample taken for sequencing was PBMCs. All receptors derive from a boy between 10 and 17 years old in good health and CMV-seronegative.

This clone was observed a single time. V gene TRBV11-2 combines with J gene TRBJ2-7; the D is unclear. Germline V CDR1 and CDR2: SGHAT, FQNNGV. The length of the CDR3 is 14 residues. Trimming left V 1 base short and J 2 bases short, with 9 bases between. In DNA, the CDR3 is TGTGCCAGCAGCTTAGGAAGACTGGCCTACGAGCAGTACTTC. Protein: CASSLGRLAYEQYF.

The rearrangement uses TRBV4-1 and TRBJ1-5, with D uncertain. There are 15 residues in the CDR3. V lost 8 bases and J lost 0, with 14 bases in between. The germline V gene encodes CDR1 MGHRA and CDR2 YSYEKL. The CDR3 loop reads CASALGGYSNQPQHF. DNA for the CDR3: TGCGCCAGCGCCTTGGGAGGTTATAGCAATCAGCCCCAGCATTTT.

This clone came up once. The sample carries other DNA sequences with the same CDR3. V gene TRBV27 combines with J gene TRBJ2-7; 13 bases line up with TRBD2. The J segment lost 3 bases and the V segment lost 6 bases, leaving 2 bases of the junction unmatched. The CDR3 length is 14 residues. CDR1 and CDR2 from the germline V gene are MNHEY and SMNVEV (reference sequence). CDR3 DNA: TGTGCCAGCAGGGGACTAGCGGGACTCTACGAGCAGTACTTC. It codes for CASRGLAGLYEQYF.

This chain uses TRBV9 with TRBJ2-5; TRBD2 matches 12 bases. After removal of 4 bases from V and 3 bases from J, the junction contained 7 bases not matched to a gene. CDR1 SGDLS and CDR2 YYNGEE come from the germline V gene. The CDR3 runs 16 residues. CDR3 residues: CASSSRLAGDEETQYF. CDR3 DNA: TGTGCCAGCAGCTCCCGACTAGCGGGGGATGAAGAGACCCAGTACTTC.

The rearrangement uses TRBV5-1 and TRBJ1-2, with a tentative D call TRBD1 (5 bases). The V and J ends lost 3 bases and 4 bases respectively, with 13 bases between them. The CDR3 has 14 residues. Germline-derived CDR1 and CDR2 are SGHRS and YFSETQ. CDR3 sequence (DNA): TGCGCCAGCAGCTCAACACCAGGGTCCTATGGCTACACCTTC. It yields the protein CASSSTPGSYGYTF.

This clone occurred a few times. The chain has TRBV18 and TRBJ1-1; TRBD1 is a possible D gene (5 bases). Deletions cut 1 base from V and 4 bases from J, with 10 bases between. The CDR3 totals 14 residues. Per the germline V gene, CDR1 is KGHSH and CDR2 is LQKENI. The CDR3 sequence: CASSPRQGGTEAFF. The CDR3 DNA is TGTGCCAGCTCACCACGGCAGGGTGGCACTGAAGCTTTCTTT.

A few counts support this clone. The chain employs TRBV5-8 and TRBJ2-7; 7 bases map to TRBD1. Losses at the gene ends were 2 bases for V and 3 bases for J; bases not matched to a gene: 8. CDR3 length: 15 amino acids. Germline V gives CDR1 SGHTS, CDR2 YDEGEE. The DNA for the CDR3 is TGTGCCAGCAGCTTAGTAGACAGGGCAAGCTACGAGCAGTACTTC. Translated, it gives CASSLVDRASYEQYF.

The gene calls are TRBV5-3 and TRBJ2-7, with 9 bases lining up with TRBD2. TRBV5-3 carries the ORF label, with uncertain function. The V segment lost 4 bases and the J segment 6 bases; nucleotides outside the gene matches: 11. The CDR3 runs 15 residues. CDR3 bases: TGTGCCAGAAGCCGACACCGGCTAGCGGGGATCGAGCAGTACTTC. This encodes CARSRHRLAGIEQYF.

This clone is a singleton in its sample. This chain links TRBV28 with TRBJ1-4; no reliable D call. The V gene's germline CDR1 is MDHEN and CDR2 SYDVKM. Trimming pared 5 bases from V and 3 bases from J, leaving 13 bases between. The CDR3 loop spans 15 amino acids. The DNA for the CDR3 is TGTGCCAGCAGTCAAGGAGTGGTGGCTAATGAAAAACTGTTTTTT. Its protein is CASSQGVVANEKLFF.

Only one count was recorded for this clone. The rearrangement joins TRBV13 to TRBJ2-7, with 10 nucleotides matching TRBD2. The V and J ends lost 3 bases and 4 bases, in that order; junction bases with no gene match: 6. The CDR3 runs 15 residues. CDR1 is PRHDT and CDR2 is FYEKMQ in the germline V gene (reference sequence). The CDR3 sequence is CASSFPSGGRYEQYF. Written as DNA, the CDR3 is TGTGCCAGCAGCTTCCCTAGCGGGGGTCGGTACGAGCAGTACTTC.

The V call is TRBV27, the J call TRBJ1-5; the D gene is possibly TRBD1 (6 bases). The CDR3 extends over 15 amino acids. Looked up from germline, CDR1 is MNHEY and CDR2 is SMNVEV (reference sequence). Between the trimmed V and J ends, which lost 3 bases and 2 bases, there was a span of 11 bases. CDR3 bases: TGTGCCAGCAGTTTGAGCAGGGGTGGCAATCAGCCCCAGCATTTT. This translates into CASSLSRGGNQPQHF.

This clone was observed a single time. The genes are TRBV23-1 and TRBJ1-5; 8 bases line up with TRBD1. TRBV23-1 is flagged as an ORF with uncertain function. CDR3 size: 15 residues. J was trimmed by 5 bases and V by 5 bases; bases with no gene match: 8. The CDR3 loop reads CASSLRRTGHQPQHF. The CDR3 DNA sequence: TGCGCCAGCAGTTTAAGGCGGACAGGGCATCAGCCCCAGCATTTT.

The V call is TRBV28, the J call TRBJ2-7, with 9 nucleotides matching TRBD2. The CDR3 totals 14 residues. Per the germline V gene, CDR1 is MDHEN and CDR2 is SYDVKM. J was trimmed by 4 bases and V by 6 bases; bases with no gene match: 7. The DNA for the CDR3 is TGTGCCAGCAGCGGGAGCGGGAGGCTTTACGAGCAGTACTTC. As protein: CASSGSGRLYEQYF.

V usage is TRBV6-5 and J usage is TRBJ2-2; D may be TRBD2 (5 bases). V was clipped by 8 bases and J by 2 bases, with 9 bases between them. This CDR3 has 13 amino acids. CDR1 and CDR2 from the germline V gene are MNHEY and SVGAGI. CDR3: CASSGLNTGELFF. In DNA, the CDR3 is TGTGCCAGCTCCGGACTTAACACCGGGGAGCTGTTTTTT.

CDR3 sequence reads: CASSGLDWGSLYEQYF. CDR3 coding DNA: TGTGCCAGCAGCGGATTGGATTGGGGCAGCCTCTACGAGCAGTACTTC. This chain connects TRBV2 to TRBJ2-7, with a weak D call TRBD1 (5 bases). The CDR3 runs 16 residues. The V end lost 6 bases, the J end lost 3 bases, and 21 bases lay between the germline ends. Germline CDR1 is SNHLY and CDR2 is FYNNEI.

The rearrangement links TRBV27 to TRBJ2-2, with D possibly TRBD1 on 6 matching bases. Deletions cut 3 bases from V and 6 bases from J, with 23 bases between. The CDR3 consists of 18 residues. Germline values: CDR1 MNHEY, CDR2 SMNVEV (reference sequence). CDR3 in amino acids: CASSFRGFGETIPGELFF. The CDR3 region has the DNA TGTGCCAGCAGTTTTAGGGGGTTCGGGGAGACCATCCCCGGGGAGCTGTTTTTT.

The chain joins TRBV5-1 to TRBJ2-5; 7 bases align to TRBD1. Germline assignment: CDR1 SGHRS and CDR2 YFSETQ. The CDR3 consists of 12 residues. The trim removed 3 bases at V and 4 bases at J, leaving 0 bases unmatched. For the CDR3, the DNA is TGCGCCAGCAGCTACAGGGGAGAGACCCAGTACTTC. Its translation: CASSYRGETQYF.

This chain connects TRBV2 to TRBJ1-1; D not resolved. The CDR3 length is 14 residues. Germline-derived CDR1 and CDR2 are SNHLY and FYNNEI. Trimming stripped 6 bases from V and 5 bases from J, with 16 bases between. The CDR3 region has the DNA TGTGCCAGCAGCCCCCCCCGTGGCCGAACTGAAGCTTTCTTT. This sequence encodes CASSPPRGRTEAFF.

As to this clone: The junction does not match germline at one end; this may be a read error. The rearrangement uses TRBV15 and TRBJ2-3, with D possibly being TRBD2 (6 bases). Germline V lookup: CDR1 LNHNV, CDR2 YYDKDF (reference sequence). This CDR3 spans 15 amino acids. The chain's CDR3 is CATSLRGLSTDTQSF. For the CDR3, the DNA is TGTGCCACCAGCCTTCGGGGACTTAGCACAGATACGCAGTCTTTT.

The chain carries TRBV5-1 and TRBJ2-7; 8 bases align to TRBD1. The V gene end was trimmed by 0 bases and the J gene end by 6 bases; junction bases not matched to a gene: 8. CDR3 length: 15 residues. Per germline, CDR1 SGHRS and CDR2 YFSETQ. The CDR3 here is CASSLDSQGAREQYF. The CDR3 DNA reads as TGCGCCAGCAGCTTGGACAGTCAGGGGGCGCGCGAGCAGTACTTC.

The rearrangement links TRBV10-2 to TRBJ2-3, with unresolved D. V lost 6 bases and J 6 bases, leaving 16 bases between the germline ends. Germline lookup yields CDR1 WSHSY and CDR2 SAAADI. CDR3 length: 14 residues. The CDR3 sequence: CASSTWAPTDTQYF. CDR3 sequence (DNA): TGCGCCAGCAGCACGTGGGCCCCGACCGATACGCAGTATTTT.

The chain has TRBV11-3 and TRBJ2-3; D is perhaps TRBD1 (6 bases). Trimming removed 4 bases at V and 3 bases at J, with 8 bases between. Germline CDR1 and CDR2: SGHNT and YENEEA. The CDR3 is 13 residues long. Here the CDR3 reads CASSSTGTDTQYF. CDR3 bases: TGTGCCAGCAGCTCAACAGGGACAGATACGCAGTATTTT.

The genes are TRBV5-6 and TRBJ2-5; TRBD2 matches at 12 bases. From germline, CDR1 is SGHDT and CDR2 YYEEEE. V dropped 4 bases and J dropped 1; count of bases not matched to a gene: 8. The CDR3 contains 17 residues. Here the CDR3 DNA reads TGTGCCAGCAGCCCTGACCCACTAGCGGGGGGCCAAGAGACCCAGTACTTC. Residues: CASSPDPLAGGQETQYF.

The chain joins TRBV15 to TRBJ2-7; a weak D match, TRBD2 (5 bases). The CDR3 contains 14 residues. V was clipped by 4 bases and J by 4 bases, with 14 bases between them. The V gene's germline CDR1 is LNHNV and CDR2 YYDKDF (reference sequence). The chain's CDR3 is CATSITADWYEQYF. The DNA of the CDR3 is TGTGCCACCAGCATCACAGCGGACTGGTACGAGCAGTACTTC.

The gene calls are TRBV9 and TRBJ1-2, with 8 bases that match TRBD1. The CDR3 length is 14 residues. The germline V gene has CDR1 SGDLS and CDR2 YYNGEE. J was trimmed by 4 bases and V by 4 bases; bases with no gene match: 6. CDR3 bases: TGTGCCAGCAGCATACAGGGGGTGGGCTATGGCTACACCTTC. Translating it yields CASSIQGVGYGYTF. The full variable domain, in which reference TRBV9 and TRBJ1-2 provide the parts outside the CDR3, is DSGVTQTPKHLITATGQRVTLRCSPRSGDLSVYWYQQSLDQGLQFLIQYYNGEERAKGNILERFSAQQFPDLHSELNLSSLELGDSALYFCASSIQGVGYGYTFGSGTRLTVV.